The entry that follows covers one TCR beta chain sequence. Its specificity is not known. This CDR3 has 13 amino acids. Germline CDR1 LGHDT, CDR2 YNNKEL (reference sequence). V was shortened by 7 bases and J by 7 bases, with 16 bases between the two germline ends. This sample stems from a study of T-cell memory formation after mild COVID-19. Background on the study: Largely donor-specific sequence clusters came from a couple of donors.

Constant-segment primers and 5'RACE yielded cDNA libraries for TCR alpha and TCR beta, each carrying sample barcodes and UMIs. From the 5' RACE reads, TCRdb called clonotypes with MiXCR, one entry per CDR3 protein. The sample shows 350,000 to 400,000 distinct CDR3 sequences, roughly 20% of them seen only once. Overall study results and limits: CD4/CD8 balance characterized clones contracting day 15 to 85, and CD4+ skew characterized later expanders.

This sequence joins TRBV3-1 and TRBJ2-5; D gene ambiguous. Specimen: PBMCs or a T cell subset sorted from them (not recorded which). The clonotype originates from an adult woman who had mild COVID-19 (a few samples of this study predate the infection). Cell type and time point are not known. The CDR3 is CASTNVGPGTQYF. The CDR3 coding sequence is TGTGCCAGCACCAACGTGGGCCCGGGGACCCAGTACTTC.